The clone carrying this T cell receptor beta chain occurred many times. The target antigen is unknown. These data come from a study of regulatory T cells in long-lasting Graves disease. General observations from the study: Persistent Graves' disease cases displayed lower TCR diversity than newly diagnosed ones. Persistent disease preferred TRBV28, TRBJ1-2 and TRBJ2-5.

Documented time point: persistent/refractory GD, antithyroid drugs over 5 years with positive TRAb. PBMCs were the source of the RNA used for TCR sequencing. Nine milliliters of peripheral blood went into EDTA tubes. J lost 5 bases, V lost 2 bases, and 19 bases had no gene match. Germline CDR1 SGHAT, CDR2 FQNNGV. The CDR3 contains 19 residues. iRepertoire HTBI primers and Arm-PCR of CDR3 regions built TCR beta libraries. Via MiXCR, TCRdb re-called the multiplex PCR reads, giving one row per CDR3 protein. The table includes about 470,000 distinct CDR3 sequences, 20% detected once. The chain is built from TRBV11-2 and TRBJ1-1, with 8 bases that match TRBD1. This TCR was sampled from a female donor with Graves disease. The sequencing used peripheral blood mononuclear cells (PBMCs), collected when the disease was refractory, from a patient treated with antithyroid drugs. CDR3 DNA sequence: TGTGCCAGCAGCTTACGTGCGGGTTTGCCGAACAGGGGGGGAACTGAAGCTTTCTTT. The encoded protein is CASSLRAGLPNRGGTEAFF.